This is a list of T cell receptor beta chains from one sample in a study of blood T cells in healthy people across ages. TCRdb called the 5' RACE reads again in MiXCR, with one record for every CDR3 protein. The sample holds roughly 1,700,000 distinct CDR3 sequences; 28% are singletons and the top ten take roughly 8.2%. The sequenced sample was blood. The receptors come from a woman aged 30 to 39 in good health. CDR3s include the opening cysteine and the closing phenylalanine or tryptophan. D genes are given only for firm matches. Some rows mark clone size as missing; the rest say once, few, many or name a class of expanded clone.

v_call	clone_size	d_call	cdr3_length	j_call	cdr3_aa	cdr3_nt
TRBV6-4	few	NA	13	TRBJ2-3	CASSAGAPDTQYF	TGTGCCAGCAGTGCCGGAGCTCCAGATACGCAGTATTTT
TRBV2	NA	NA	15	TRBJ2-7	CAKLARRGGTETQYF	TGTGCCAAACTTGCTAGAAGAGGGGGGACGGAGACCCAGTACTTT
TRBV29-1	few	NA	14	TRBJ2-6	CSVERGEGANVLTF	TGCAGCGTTGAACGCGGGGAAGGGGCCAACGTCCTGACTTTC
TRBV12-3/TRBV12-4	many	NA	14	TRBJ2-7	CASSLTGRYGEQYF	TGTGCCAGCAGTTTAACCGGGCGCTATGGGGAGCAGTACTTC
TRBV18	few	NA	13	TRBJ2-3	CASSPLSEDTQYF	TGTGCCAGCTCACCACTATCGGAAGATACGCAGTATTTT
TRBV7-2	few	TRBD2	17	TRBJ2-1	CASSPSHGSGRRNEQFF	TGTGCCAGCAGCCCTTCCCATGGTAGCGGGAGAAGGAATGAGCAGTTCTTC
TRBV20-1	NA	NA	12	TRBJ2-3	CSASSPSDTQYF	TGCAGTGCTAGCTCCCCATCGGATACGCAGTATTTT
TRBV20-1	few	NA	16	TRBJ2-7	CSARDPQTSPHYGQYF	TGCAGTGCTAGAGATCCCCAAACTAGTCCTCACTACGGGCAGTACTTC
TRBV5-1	NA	NA	15	TRBJ2-7	CASSQPGATYYEQYF	TGCGCCAGCAGCCAACCAGGAGCGACCTACTACGAGCAGTACTTC
TRBV5-1	NA	TRBD1	18	TRBJ2-6	CASSPRDRDPSGANVLTF	TGCGCCAGCAGCCCCAGGGACAGGGATCCCTCTGGGGCCAACGTCCTGACTTTC
TRBV6-6	NA	NA	9	TRBJ1-2	CASSPPYTF	TGTGCCAGCAGTCCTCCCTACACCTTC
TRBV7-9	many	NA	13	TRBJ1-2	CASSYGDNYGYTF	TGTGCCAGCAGCTACGGGGATAACTATGGCTACACCTTC
TRBV20-1	NA	TRBD2	17	TRBJ2-1	CSATPGPLAATYNEQFF	TGCAGTGCTACCCCGGGTCCCCTAGCGGCGACCTACAATGAGCAGTTCTTC
TRBV7-9	few	TRBD2	13	TRBJ2-3	CASRGGSPDTQYF	TGTGCCAGCAGGGGGGGGTCTCCAGATACGCAGTATTTT
TRBV5-1	many	TRBD2	15	TRBJ2-1	CASSDSGGAPNEQFF	TGCGCCAGCAGTGATAGCGGGGGGGCTCCGAATGAGCAGTTCTTC
TRBV7-2	many	TRBD1	14	TRBJ2-1	CASSLNRGRDEQFF	TGTGCCAGCAGCTTAAACAGGGGCAGGGATGAGCAGTTCTTC
TRBV6-2/TRBV6-3	few	NA	15	TRBJ2-7	CASSYMDGGLYEQYF	TGTGCCAGCAGTTATATGGACGGAGGACTCTACGAGCAGTACTTC
TRBV5-1	NA	NA	15	TRBJ2-3	CASSFTGDFTDTQYF	TGCGCCAGCAGCTTCACAGGGGACTTCACAGATACGCAGTATTTT
TRBV5-1	NA	NA	13	TRBJ1-3	CASSWGPGNTIYF	TGCGCCAGCAGCTGGGGTCCTGGAAACACCATATATTTT
TRBV29-1	few	TRBD1	12	TRBJ1-2	CSALQGVYGYTF	TGCAGCGCCTTACAGGGGGTCTATGGCTACACCTTC
TRBV6-6	NA	NA	14	TRBJ2-2	CAIFRALKTGERFF	TGTGCCATATTCCGGGCCCTAAAAACCGGGGAGCGGTTTTTT
TRBV6-1	NA	NA	14	TRBJ2-7	CASSGAGSRYEQYF	TGTGCCAGCAGTGGCGCGGGGTCTCGCTACGAGCAGTACTTC
TRBV6-5	many	NA	13	TRBJ2-7	CASSYYKSGWQYF	TGTGCCAGCAGTTACTATAAGAGCGGCTGGCAGTACTTC
TRBV14	NA	TRBD2	16	TRBJ2-3	CASSQELAGMTDTQYF	TGTGCCAGCAGCCAAGAACTAGCGGGTATGACAGATACGCAGTATTTT
TRBV7-2	few	TRBD1	15	TRBJ1-2	CASSPRQGEIYGYTF	TGTGCCAGCAGCCCCAGACAGGGGGAGATCTATGGCTACACCTTC
TRBV5-1	many	NA	14	TRBJ2-7	CASSKNRDPNEQYF	TGCGCCAGCTCCAAAAACAGGGATCCCAACGAGCAGTACTTC
TRBV14	NA	NA	17	TRBJ1-6	CASSPMRAGPYNSPLHF	TGTGCCAGCAGCCCGATGAGGGCAGGCCCATATAATTCACCCCTCCACTTT
TRBV7-3	many	NA	15	TRBJ2-3	CASSFKGVSTDTQYF	TGTGCCAGCAGCTTTAAAGGGGTCAGCACAGATACGCAGTATTTT
TRBV20-1	NA	NA	14	TRBJ1-1	CSARLRGGYTEAFF	TGCAGTGCTAGACTCAGAGGGGGATACACTGAAGCTTTCTTT
TRBV10-3	few	TRBD1	13	TRBJ1-2	CAISPGQSTGYTF	TGTGCCATCAGTCCGGGACAGTCGACGGGCTACACCTTC
TRBV20-1	few	NA	13	TRBJ2-3	CSAREDSTDTQYF	TGCAGTGCTAGGGAGGATTCCACAGATACGCAGTATTTT
TRBV7-6	many	TRBD1	14	TRBJ2-7	CASSLANRGYEQYF	TGTGCCAGCAGCTTAGCGAACAGGGGCTACGAGCAGTACTTC
TRBV5-6	NA	NA	15	TRBJ2-1	CASLGGGRTGDKQFF	TGTGCCAGCTTAGGAGGGGGGCGTACAGGCGATAAGCAGTTCTTC
TRBV5-1	NA	TRBD1	18	TRBJ2-6	CASSLVGQGTTGANVLTF	TGCGCCAGCAGCTTGGTTGGACAGGGCACCACTGGGGCCAACGTCCTGACTTTC
TRBV7-2	NA	NA	13	TRBJ2-7	CASNLDPRGEQYF	TGTGCCAGCAACCTCGACCCCAGGGGCGAGCAGTACTTC
TRBV6-2/TRBV6-3	NA	NA	15	TRBJ1-1	CASSGLNKRGTEAFF	TGTGCCAGCAGTGGACTCAACAAGAGAGGCACTGAAGCTTTCTTT
TRBV2	few	NA	15	TRBJ1-2	CASTSKGGLNYGYTF	TGTGCCAGCACCTCCAAAGGGGGGCTTAACTATGGCTACACCTTC
TRBV15	NA	NA	15	TRBJ2-2	CATSSGTGSTGELFF	TGTGCCACCAGCAGTGGAACCGGGTCCACCGGGGAGCTGTTTTTT
TRBV7-2	many	NA	13	TRBJ2-7	CASSDGPQYEQYF	TGTGCCAGCAGTGACGGACCCCAATACGAGCAGTACTTC
TRBV6-6	NA	NA	14	TRBJ2-2	CATSWVVNTGELFF	TGTGCCACTTCTTGGGTGGTAAACACCGGGGAGCTGTTTTTT